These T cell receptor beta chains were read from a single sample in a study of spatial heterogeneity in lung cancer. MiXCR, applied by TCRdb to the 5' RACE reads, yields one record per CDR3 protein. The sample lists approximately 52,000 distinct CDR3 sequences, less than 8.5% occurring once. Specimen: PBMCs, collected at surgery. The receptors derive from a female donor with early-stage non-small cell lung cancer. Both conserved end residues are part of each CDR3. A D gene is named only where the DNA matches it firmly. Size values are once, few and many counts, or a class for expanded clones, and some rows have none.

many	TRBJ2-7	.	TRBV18	TGTGCCAGCTCACCACCGCCGGGCTACGAGCAGTACTTC	CASSPPPGYEQYF
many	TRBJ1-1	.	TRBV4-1	TGCGCCAGCAGCCAAGCCTCGAACACTGAAGCTTTCTTT	CASSQASNTEAFF
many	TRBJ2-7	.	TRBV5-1	TGCGCCAGCAGCTTAAGACTCGGCTACGAGCAGTACTTC	CASSLRLGYEQYF
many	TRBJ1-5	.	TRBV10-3	TGTGCCACGCCAAACCATCAGCCCCAGCATTTT	CATPNHQPQHF
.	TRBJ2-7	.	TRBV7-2	TGTGCCAGCAGCTTCAAGGGGGGCCGGTACGAGCAGTACTTC	CASSFKGGRYEQYF
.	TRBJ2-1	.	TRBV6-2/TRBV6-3	TGTGCCAGCAGTTACATCAGCGAAGGCTACAATGAGCAGTTCTTC	CASSYISEGYNEQFF
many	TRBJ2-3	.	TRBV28	TGTGCCAGCAGTAGCCTCGATACAAGTAGTCTAAGCACAGATACGCAGTATTTT	CASSSLDTSSLSTDTQYF
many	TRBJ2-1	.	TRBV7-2	TGTGCCAGCAGCCCCGAACCCCGAACCTCCTACAATGAGCAGTTCTTC	CASSPEPRTSYNEQFF
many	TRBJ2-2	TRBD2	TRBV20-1	TGCAGTGCTAGCGCTAGCGGCACCGGGGAGCTGTTTTTT	CSASASGTGELFF
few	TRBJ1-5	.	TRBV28	TGTGCCAGCAAGGGGGACCCCAATCAGCCCCAGCATTTT	CASKGDPNQPQHF
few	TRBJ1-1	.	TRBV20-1	TGCAGTGCTAACCGGGACCTTGGGAATACTGAAGCTTTCTTT	CSANRDLGNTEAFF
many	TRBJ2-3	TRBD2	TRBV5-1	TGCGCCAGCAGCTCAGGGCGGGGGGACTTCACAGATACGCAGTATTTT	CASSSGRGDFTDTQYF
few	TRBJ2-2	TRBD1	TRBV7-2	TGTGCCAGCAGCTTATTAATGCGGACAGGGGCTTACACCGGGGAGCTGTTTTTT	CASSLLMRTGAYTGELFF
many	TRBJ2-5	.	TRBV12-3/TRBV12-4	TGTGCCAGCAGCAGACTAGAGACCCAGTACTTC	CASSRLETQYF
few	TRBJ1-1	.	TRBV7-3	TGTGCCAGCAGCTTAACCCCCAGGGTCACTGAAGCTTTCTTT	CASSLTPRVTEAFF
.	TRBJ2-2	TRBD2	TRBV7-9	TGTGCCAGCAGCTTGGGACTAACTAACACCGGGGAGCTGTTTTTT	CASSLGLTNTGELFF
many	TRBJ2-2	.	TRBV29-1	TGCAGCGTTCTAAGGCCAGTAACCGGGGAGCTGTTTTTT	CSVLRPVTGELFF
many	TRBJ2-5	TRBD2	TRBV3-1	TGTGCCAGCAGCCAAGAGACAGCGGGGGGGTACCAAGAGACCCAGTACTTC	CASSQETAGGYQETQYF
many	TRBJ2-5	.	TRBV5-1	TGCGCCAGCTCAGAGGGGTCCCCGAGGGAGACCCAGTACTTC	CASSEGSPRETQYF
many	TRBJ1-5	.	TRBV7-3	TGTGCCAGCAGCACTAATGGGGGCGCGGATCAGCCCCAGCATTTT	CASSTNGGADQPQHF
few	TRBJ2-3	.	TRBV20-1	TGCAGTGCTAGAGAGGGGAAACACGCAGATACGCAGTATTTT	CSAREGKHADTQYF
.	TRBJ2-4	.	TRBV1	TGCACCAGCAGCCAAGTCCGGTCAGTGATAGCCAAAAACATTCAGTACTTC	CTSSQVRSVIAKNIQYF
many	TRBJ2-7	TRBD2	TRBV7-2	TGTGCCAGCAGCTTGAGGGGAGGGCTCTACGAGCAGTACTTC	CASSLRGGLYEQYF
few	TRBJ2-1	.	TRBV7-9	TGTGCCAGCAGCCCTGCGGGAAGGGGGCAGTTCTTC	CASSPAGRGQFF
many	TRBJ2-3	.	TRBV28	TGTGCCAGCAGTTATTCCGGGGACCTACATACGCAGTATTTT	CASSYSGDLHTQYF
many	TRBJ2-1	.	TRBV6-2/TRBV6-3	TGTGCCAGCAGCTCACTACAGGTCCGAGCCGCGTTCTTC	CASSSLQVRAAFF
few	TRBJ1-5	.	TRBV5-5	TGTGCCAGCAGCTGGACAGGCAATCAGCCCCAGCATTTT	CASSWTGNQPQHF
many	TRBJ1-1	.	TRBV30	TGTGCCTGGAGTGTAAGCCAGAACACTGAAGCTTTCTTT	CAWSVSQNTEAFF
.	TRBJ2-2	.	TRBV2	TGTGCCAGCGGAAGCAGGGAGAGGAACACCGGGGAGCTGTTTTTT	CASGSRERNTGELFF
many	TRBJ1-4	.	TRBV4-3	TGCGCCAGCAGCCTCGGAGAGGGTGGTGAAAAACTGTTTTTT	CASSLGEGGEKLFF
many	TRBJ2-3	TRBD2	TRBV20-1	TGCAGTGCCGACGCATCTCCGACTAGCTCTAGCACAGATACGCAGTATTTT	CSADASPTSSSTDTQYF
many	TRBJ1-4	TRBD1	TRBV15	TGTGCCACCAGCAGAGATCTCGGGACAGGTGAAAAACTGTTTTTT	CATSRDLGTGEKLFF
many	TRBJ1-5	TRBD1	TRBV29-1	TGCAGCGTCCTGACAGGGATCGGGAATCAGCCCCAGCATTTT	CSVLTGIGNQPQHF
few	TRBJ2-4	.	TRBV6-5	TGTGCCAGCAGTCGTCAGGGGTGGAACATTCAGTACTTC	CASSRQGWNIQYF
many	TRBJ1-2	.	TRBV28	TGTGCCAGCAGCTCCCTGGACAGCAACGGGGGCTACACCTTC	CASSSLDSNGGYTF
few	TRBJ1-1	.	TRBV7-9	TGTGCCAGCAGCTTAGTGAGCTCCACTGAAGCTTTCTTT	CASSLVSSTEAFF
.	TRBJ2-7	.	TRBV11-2	TGTGCCAGCAGCTTAATGGGTACCCACTCCTACGAGCAGTACTTC	CASSLMGTHSYEQYF
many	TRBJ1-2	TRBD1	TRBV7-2	TGTGCCAGCAGCCCCCGGACAGGGGAAAACTATGGCTACACCTTC	CASSPRTGENYGYTF
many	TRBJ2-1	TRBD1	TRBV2	TGTGCCAGCAGAAACAGGGGGACCTACAATGAGCAGTTCTTC	CASRNRGTYNEQFF
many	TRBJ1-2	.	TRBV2	TGTGCCAGCAGTGAACAGGGCCAACTGATCTATGGCTACACCTTC	CASSEQGQLIYGYTF
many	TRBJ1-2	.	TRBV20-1	TGCAGTGCTAGACCCCCCGGACATCATGGCTACACCTTC	CSARPPGHHGYTF
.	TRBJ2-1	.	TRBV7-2	TGTGCCAGCAGCTTAATGGGGGCGGGGTCCCTCTACAATGAGCAGTTCTTC	CASSLMGAGSLYNEQFF
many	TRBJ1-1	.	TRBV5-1	TGCGCCAGCAGCTTCGACAGGACCAACACTGAAGCTTTCTTT	CASSFDRTNTEAFF
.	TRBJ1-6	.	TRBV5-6	TGTGCCAGCAGCTTGGTGCGTGGGAGGGTATACTCACCCCTCCACTTT	CASSLVRGRVYSPLHF
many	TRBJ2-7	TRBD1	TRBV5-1	TGCGCCAGCAGCTTGGTTAGTGGACAGGGTTACGAGCAGTACTTC	CASSLVSGQGYEQYF
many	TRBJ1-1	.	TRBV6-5	TGTGCCAGCAGTCTAATAATCGGGAACACTGAAGCTTTCTTT	CASSLIIGNTEAFF
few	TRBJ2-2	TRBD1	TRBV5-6	TGTGCCAGCAACCAAGGGGGACAGAGGAACACCGGGGAGCTGTTTTTT	CASNQGGQRNTGELFF
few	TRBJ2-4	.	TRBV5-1	TGCGCCAGCAGCTTGGGGGACGGGAAAAACATTCAGTACTTC	CASSLGDGKNIQYF
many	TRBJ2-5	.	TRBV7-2	TGTGCCAGCGGGGGGTCTGGGGAGACCCAGTACTTC	CASGGSGETQYF
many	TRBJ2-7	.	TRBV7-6	TGTGCCAGCAGCTTAGCCCAACCCTACGAGCAGTACTTC	CASSLAQPYEQYF
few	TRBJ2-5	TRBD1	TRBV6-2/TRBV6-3	TGTGCCAGCAGGAGGACAGGGCAAGAGACCCAGTACTTC	CASRRTGQETQYF
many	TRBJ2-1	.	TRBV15	TGTGCCACCAGCAGAGATCCGGGACGGGGCAATGAGCAGTTCTTC	CATSRDPGRGNEQFF
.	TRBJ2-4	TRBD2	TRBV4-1	TGCGCCAGCAGCCAACCCACTAGCGGTATAGCCAAAAACATTCAGTACTTC	CASSQPTSGIAKNIQYF
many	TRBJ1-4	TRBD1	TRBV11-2	TGTGCCAGCAGCCCCCAGCGACAGGGGAATGAAAAACTGTTTTTT	CASSPQRQGNEKLFF
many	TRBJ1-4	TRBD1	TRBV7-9	TGTGCCAGCAGCGGGCACGGACAGGGGAATGAAAAACTGTTTTTT	CASSGHGQGNEKLFF
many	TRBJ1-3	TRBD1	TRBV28	TGTGCCAGCAGTTTATCGACAGGGGACGACTCTGGAAACACCATATATTTT	CASSLSTGDDSGNTIYF
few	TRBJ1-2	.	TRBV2	TGTGCCACTTCACTTCGACAGCCCCTATTCGGCTACACCTTC	CATSLRQPLFGYTF
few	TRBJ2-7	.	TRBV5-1	TGCGCCAGCAGCTTTGGGGGCTACGAGCAGTACTTC	CASSFGGYEQYF
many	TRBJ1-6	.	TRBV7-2	TGTGCCAGCAGCTTAGGAGGGAATGTGAAATCACCCCTCCACTTT	CASSLGGNVKSPLHF
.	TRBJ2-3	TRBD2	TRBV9	TGTGCCAGCAGCGTAGAGGGCCCCGGCGGGGGGCGCACAGATACGCAGTATTTT	CASSVEGPGGGRTDTQYF